The present T cell receptor (beta chain) was sequenced within a study of cytomegalovirus exposure and HLA in healthy donors. Study outcomes and limitations: In an earlier analysis, most TCR beta V segments were productive about 87% or about 30% of the time. Specificity of three CMV-associated chains for CMV antigens was verified in vitro.

Unmatched junction bases numbered 10, after V lost 7 bases and J lost 7 bases. CDR1 MDHEN and CDR2 SYDVKM come from the germline V gene. The CDR3 sequence is 15 residues long. The PCR ran on 60 Vbeta and 13 Jbeta primers. The repertoire was sequenced with immunoSEQ multiplex PCR; TCRdb's copy has only in-frame clones and lacks some. The table lists some 190,000 clones, 65% to 90% of them singletons. With regard to this clone: Its target is unknown.

This chain links TRBV28 with TRBJ1-2; TRBD1 agrees at 12 bases. Sequenced input: PBMCs. The receptor was derived from a woman aged 25 to 39 in good health and CMV-seronegative. CDR3 nucleotide sequence: TGTGCCAGCACCGTCCCGGGACAGGGGGCGGGTGGCTACACCTTC. Encoded protein: CASTVPGQGAGGYTF.